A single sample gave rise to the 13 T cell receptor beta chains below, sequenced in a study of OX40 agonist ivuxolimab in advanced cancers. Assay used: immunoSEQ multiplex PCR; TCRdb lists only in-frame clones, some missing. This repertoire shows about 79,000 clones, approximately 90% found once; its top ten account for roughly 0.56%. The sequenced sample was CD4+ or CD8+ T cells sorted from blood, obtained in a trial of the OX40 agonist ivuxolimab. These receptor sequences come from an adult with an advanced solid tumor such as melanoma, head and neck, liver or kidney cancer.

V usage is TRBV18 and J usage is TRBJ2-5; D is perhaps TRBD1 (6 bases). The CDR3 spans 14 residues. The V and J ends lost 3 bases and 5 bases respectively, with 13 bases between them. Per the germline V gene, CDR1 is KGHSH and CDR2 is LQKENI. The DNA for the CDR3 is TGTGCCAGCTCACCCGGGGCCCAGGGGGAGACCCAGTACTTC. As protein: CASSPGAQGETQYF. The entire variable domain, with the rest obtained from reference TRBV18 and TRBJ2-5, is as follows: NAGVMQNPRHLVRRRGQEARLRCSPMKGHSHVYWYRQLPEEGLKFMVYLQKENIIDESGMPKERFSAEFPKEGPSILRIQQVVRGDSAAYFCASSPGAQGETQYFGPGTRLLVL.

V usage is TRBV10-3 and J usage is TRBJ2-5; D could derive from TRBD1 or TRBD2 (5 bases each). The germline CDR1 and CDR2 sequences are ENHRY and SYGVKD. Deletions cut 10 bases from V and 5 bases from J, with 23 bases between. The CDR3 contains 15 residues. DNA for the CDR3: TGTGCCACCAAGGATGACGGGGCCGCCCGCGAGACCCAGTACTTC. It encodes CATKDDGAARETQYF.

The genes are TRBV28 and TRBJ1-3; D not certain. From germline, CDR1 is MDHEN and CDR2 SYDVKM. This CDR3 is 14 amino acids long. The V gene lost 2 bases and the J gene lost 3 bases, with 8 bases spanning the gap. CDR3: CASSLAVHGNTIYF. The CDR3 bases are TGTGCCAGCAGTTTAGCGGTACATGGAAACACCATATATTTT.

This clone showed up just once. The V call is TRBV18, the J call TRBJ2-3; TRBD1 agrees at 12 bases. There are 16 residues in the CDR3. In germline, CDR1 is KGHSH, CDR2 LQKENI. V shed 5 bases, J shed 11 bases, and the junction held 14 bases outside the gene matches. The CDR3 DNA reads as TGTGCCAGCTCAACAATACCGGGACAGGGGGCAGCCAAGCAGTATTTT. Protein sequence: CASSTIPGQGAAKQYF. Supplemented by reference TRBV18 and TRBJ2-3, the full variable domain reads NAGVMQNPRHLVRRRGQEARLRCSPMKGHSHVYWYRQLPEEGLKFMVYLQKENIIDESGMPKERFSAEFPKEGPSILRIQQVVRGDSAAYFCASSTIPGQGAAKQYFGPGTRLTVL.

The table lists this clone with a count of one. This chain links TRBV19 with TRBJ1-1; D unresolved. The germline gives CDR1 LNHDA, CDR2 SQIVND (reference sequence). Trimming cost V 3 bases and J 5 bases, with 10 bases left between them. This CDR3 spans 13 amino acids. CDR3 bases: TGTGCCAGTAGTATTCTGGAGTCTACTGAAGCTTTCTTT. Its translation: CASSILESTEAFF.

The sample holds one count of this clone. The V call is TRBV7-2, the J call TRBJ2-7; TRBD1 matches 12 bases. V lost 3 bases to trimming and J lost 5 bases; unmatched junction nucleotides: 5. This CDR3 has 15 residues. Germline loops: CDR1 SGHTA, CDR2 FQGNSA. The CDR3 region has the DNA TGTGCCAGCAGCTTGACGGGACAGGGGGCAAACGAGCAGTACTTC. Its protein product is CASSLTGQGANEQYF.

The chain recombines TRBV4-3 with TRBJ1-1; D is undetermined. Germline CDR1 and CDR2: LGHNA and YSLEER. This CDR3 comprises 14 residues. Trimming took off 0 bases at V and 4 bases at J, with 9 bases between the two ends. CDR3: CASSQDRVGTEAFF. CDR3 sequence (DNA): TGCGCCAGCAGCCAAGATCGGGTTGGCACTGAAGCTTTCTTT.

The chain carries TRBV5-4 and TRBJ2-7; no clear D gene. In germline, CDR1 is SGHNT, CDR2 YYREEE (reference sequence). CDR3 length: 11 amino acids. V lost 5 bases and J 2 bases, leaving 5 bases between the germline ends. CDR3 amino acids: CASSLAYEQYF. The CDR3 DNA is TGTGCCAGCAGTTTAGCCTACGAGCAGTACTTC.

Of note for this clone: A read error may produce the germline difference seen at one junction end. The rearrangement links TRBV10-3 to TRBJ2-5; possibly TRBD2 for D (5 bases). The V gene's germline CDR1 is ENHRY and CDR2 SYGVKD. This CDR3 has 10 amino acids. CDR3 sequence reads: CPPSPETQYF. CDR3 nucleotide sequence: TGCCCCCCTAGCCCCGAGACCCAGTACTTC.

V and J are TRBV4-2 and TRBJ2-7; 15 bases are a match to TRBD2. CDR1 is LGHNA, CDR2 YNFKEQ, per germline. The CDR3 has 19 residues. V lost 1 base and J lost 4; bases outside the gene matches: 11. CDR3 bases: TGTGCCAGCAGCCAAGCGGGACTAGCGGGAGGAAGGAGGTTGTACGAGCAGTACTTC. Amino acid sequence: CASSQAGLAGGRRLYEQYF.

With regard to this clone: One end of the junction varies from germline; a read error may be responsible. The CDR3 loop reads CASSQDYREGYGYTF. The CDR3 DNA reads TGCGCCAGCAGCCAAGATTACAGGGAGGGCTATGGCTACACCTTC. The rearrangement uses TRBV5-4 and TRBJ1-2, with a possible D match to TRBD1 (6 bases). This CDR3 comprises 15 residues. Germline V gene sequence: CDR1 SGHNT, CDR2 YYREEE (reference sequence).

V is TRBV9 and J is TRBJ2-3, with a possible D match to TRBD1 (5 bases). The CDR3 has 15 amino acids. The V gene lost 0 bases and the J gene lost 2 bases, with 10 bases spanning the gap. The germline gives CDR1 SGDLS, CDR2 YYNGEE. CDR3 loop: CASSVDGAPTDTQYF. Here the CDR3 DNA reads TGTGCCAGCAGCGTAGATGGGGCCCCCACAGATACGCAGTATTTT.

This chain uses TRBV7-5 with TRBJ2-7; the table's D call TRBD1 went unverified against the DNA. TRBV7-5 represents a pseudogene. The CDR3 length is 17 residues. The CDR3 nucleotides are TGTGCCAGAAGCTCCATAAATAGGACAGGGGGTCTCTACGAGCAGTACTTC. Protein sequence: CARSSINRTGGLYEQYF.